The next 16 T cell receptor beta chains were all read from a single sample in a study of T cells in Graves' hyperthyroidism and ophthalmopathy. Amplification of TCR beta CDR3 regions used RNA as the template. The HTBI set primed first-round TCR CDR3 RT-PCR. Via MiXCR, TCRdb re-called the multiplex PCR reads, giving one row per CDR3 protein. The table has 280,000 or so distinct CDR3 sequences, 25% to 30% seen once; the top ten hold approximately 30%. Source material: blood. All receptors derive from a man in his forties or fifties with Graves' hyperthyroidism that later progressed to Graves' ophthalmopathy.

The sample holds many counts of this clonotype. The chain has TRBV6-6 and TRBJ1-1, with 9 bases matching TRBD1. Looked up from germline, CDR1 is MNHNY and CDR2 is SVGAGI (reference sequence). Germline trimming cut 6 bases from V and 0 bases from J; bases unmatched to any gene: 2. This CDR3 is built from 14 residues. The CDR3 here is CASRQGALNTEAFF. CDR3 in DNA: TGTGCCAGCAGACAGGGGGCACTGAACACTGAAGCTTTCTTT.

This clonotype was seen many times. The CDR3 DNA follows: TGTGCCAGCAGCTTAGCGCCCATTAGCGGGCTCAACGAGCAGTACTTC. It is translated as CASSLAPISGLNEQYF. J is TRBJ2-7 and V is TRBV11-1, with 7 bases aligning to TRBD2. Germline trimming cut 0 bases from V and 5 bases from J; bases unmatched to any gene: 10. The germline CDR1 and CDR2 sequences are SGHAT and FQDESV (reference sequence). This CDR3 comprises 16 residues.

There are a few counts of this clonotype. V usage is TRBV18 and J usage is TRBJ1-2; tentative D call: TRBD1 (5 bases). The length of the CDR3 is 15 residues. Deletions cut 2 bases from V and 5 bases from J, with 15 bases between. From germline, CDR1 is KGHSH and CDR2 LQKENI. The CDR3 DNA sequence: TGTGCCAGCTCACCAGAGTCGCAGGGCCCGTATGGCTACACCTTC. Protein product: CASSPESQGPYGYTF.

This clonotype has a count of ten or more. In nucleotides, the CDR3 is TGTGCCAGCAGCCTAAAGACAGGGGCCCAAGAGACCCAGTACTTC. It codes for CASSLKTGAQETQYF. The V call is TRBV7-2, the J call TRBJ2-5, with 8 positions matching TRBD1. CDR1 is SGHTA and CDR2 is FQGNSA in the germline V gene. V lost 5 bases to trimming and J lost 1 base; unmatched junction nucleotides: 6. The CDR3 loop spans 15 amino acids.

This clonotype showed up many times. The CDR3 protein is CASRGQGQETQYF. CDR3 nucleotides: TGTGCCAGCAGGGGACAGGGGCAAGAGACCCAGTACTTC. The V and J genes are TRBV12-3 or TRBV12-4 and TRBJ2-5, with 10 bases lining up with TRBD1. This CDR3 is built from 13 residues. J lost 2 bases, V lost 6 bases, and 0 bases had no gene match.

This clonotype was recorded many times. The chain links TRBV18 to TRBJ1-1; D not certain. V was cut by 4 bases and J by 0 bases, with 3 bases left in between. The CDR3 contains 12 residues. Germline CDR1 reads KGHSH; CDR2 reads LQKENI. CDR3 residues: CASSRVNTEAFF. The CDR3 bases are TGTGCCAGCTCACGGGTGAACACTGAAGCTTTCTTT.

The chain uses TRBV6-5 and TRBJ2-7, with unresolved D. The CDR3 has 12 amino acids. The V end lost 2 bases, the J end lost 4 bases, and 6 bases lay between the germline ends. Germline CDR1 reads MNHEY; CDR2 reads SVGAGI. The CDR3, as DNA: TGTGCCAGCAGTTACGGGCAGTACGAGCAGTACTTC. Protein: CASSYGQYEQYF.

This clonotype was seen only a few times. CDR3 loop: CASSLMDGSGGSYEQYF. The CDR3 DNA is TGTGCCAGCAGTTTAATGGATGGGTCAGGAGGTTCCTACGAGCAGTACTTC. The genes are TRBV12-3 or TRBV12-4 and TRBJ2-7, with D perhaps TRBD2 (5 bases). Between the trimmed V and J ends, which lost 2 bases and 1 base, there was a span of 18 bases. The CDR3 totals 17 residues.

The rearrangement links TRBV7-9 to TRBJ1-5; TRBD1 agrees at 8 bases. Germline trimming cut 4 bases from V and 5 bases from J; bases unmatched to any gene: 7. Germline V gives CDR1 SEHNR, CDR2 FQNEAQ (reference sequence). The CDR3 has 15 amino acids. CDR3 loop: CASSSAGTGDQPQHF. The CDR3 DNA reads as TGTGCCAGCAGCTCTGCCGGGACAGGAGATCAGCCCCAGCATTTT.

This clonotype was observed many times. CDR3 bases: TGTGCCAGCAGCTTTGTCCAGGTGATTCCCTACGAGCAGTACTTC. Translating gives CASSFVQVIPYEQYF. The chain couples TRBV7-2 to TRBJ2-7; D is uncertain. Germline V lookup: CDR1 SGHTA, CDR2 FQGNSA. CDR3 size: 15 residues. V shed 3 bases and J shed 2 bases, with 14 bases lying between them. The full variable domain, in which reference TRBV7-2 and TRBJ2-7 provide the parts outside the CDR3, is GAGVSQSPSNKVTEKGKDVELRCDPISGHTALYWYRQSLGQGLEFLIYFQGNSAPDKSGLPSDRFSAERTGGSVSTLTIQRTQQEDSAVYLCASSFVQVIPYEQYFGPGTRLTVT.

This clonotype was picked up many times. J is TRBJ2-3 and V is TRBV11-2; D is unclear. In germline, CDR1 is SGHAT, CDR2 FQNNGV. The CDR3 is made up of 13 amino acids. V lost 5 bases and J lost 6, with 12 bases in between. The chain's CDR3 is CASSVGRRDTQYF. Written as DNA, the CDR3 is TGTGCCAGCAGCGTCGGACGGCGGGATACGCAGTATTTT. The full variable domain, rest sourced from reference TRBV11-2 and TRBJ2-3, is EAGVAQSPRYKIIEKRQSVAFWCNPISGHATLYWYQQILGQGPKLLIQFQNNGVVDDSQLPKDRFSAERLKGVDSTLKIQPAKLEDSAVYLCASSVGRRDTQYFGPGTRLTVL.

Ten or more counts support this clonotype. The chain is built from TRBV20-1 and TRBJ1-2; 7 positions agree with TRBD1. This CDR3 has 13 residues. The V gene end was trimmed by 5 bases and the J gene end by 4 bases; junction bases not matched to a gene: 7. Germline V gene sequence: CDR1 DFQATT, CDR2 SNEGSKA (reference sequence). The DNA of the CDR3 is TGCAGTGCTTTAAACAGGGGCCGCTATGGCTACACCTTC. Its protein is CSALNRGRYGYTF.

This clonotype was observed at least ten times. This chain links TRBV12-3 or TRBV12-4 with TRBJ2-7; 7 nucleotides line up with TRBD1. Trimming cost V 3 bases and J 5 bases; bases outside gene matches: 7. This CDR3 is built from 14 residues. The CDR3 DNA follows: TGTGCCAGCAGTTTGCACAGGGGAGAGGACGAGCAGTACTTC. Translation gives CASSLHRGEDEQYF.

This clonotype was detected many times. This sequence joins TRBV24-1 and TRBJ2-3; 10 nucleotides agree with TRBD1. J was trimmed by 3 bases and V by 2 bases; bases with no gene match: 10. Germline values: CDR1 KGHDR, CDR2 SFDVKD. There are 18 residues in the CDR3. Here the CDR3 DNA reads TGTGCCACCAGTGATTCGGTTTACCGGGACAGGGGTACAGATACGCAGTATTTT. Translation gives CATSDSVYRDRGTDTQYF.

In its sample, this clonotype was seen many times. The rearrangement links TRBV14 to TRBJ2-5, with D unresolved. The CDR3 is 16 residues long. Trimming shortened V by 0 bases and J by 3 bases, and 14 bases separated the two germline ends. Germline loops: CDR1 SGHDN, CDR2 FVKESK. The CDR3 protein is CASSQDFNDPKETQYF. CDR3 nucleotides: TGTGCCAGCAGCCAAGATTTCAACGATCCAAAAGAGACCCAGTACTTC.

The V call is TRBV6-2 or TRBV6-3, the J call TRBJ2-2; a weak D match, TRBD2 (5 bases). Trimming pared 5 bases from V and 4 bases from J, leaving 11 bases between. Germline V gives CDR1 MNHEY, CDR2 SVGEGT. The CDR3 runs 14 residues. As DNA, the CDR3 is TGTGCCAGCAGTAACGGACTGTTCACCGGGGAGCTGTTTTTT. Residues: CASSNGLFTGELFF.